This T cell receptor (beta chain) was sequenced for a study of technical replicates of blood from a few donors. Germline CDR1 and CDR2: MDHEN and SYDVKM. The CDR3 has 16 residues. J was trimmed by 4 bases and V by 4 bases; bases with no gene match: 8. The method was immunoSEQ multiplex PCR; TCRdb's version includes in-frame clones alone and lacks a portion of them. The table has 45,000 to 65,000 clones, 94% seen once. The V and J genes are TRBV28 and TRBJ2-1; 9 bases line up with TRBD2. The receptor was derived from a human donor in good health. The material sequenced was T cells isolated from PBMCs. The CDR3 is CASSSVAGVGYNEQFF. CDR3 coding DNA: TGTGCCAGCAGTTCAGTAGCGGGAGTCGGTTACAATGAGCAGTTCTTC.